Many counts were recorded for the clone carrying this TCR beta chain. What it recognizes is unknown. CDR3-region Arm-PCR and iRepertoire HTBI primers produced the TCR beta libraries. In TCRdb, the multiplex PCR reads were re-called with MiXCR into one record per CDR3 protein. This table has around 400,000 distinct CDR3 sequences, roughly a sixth appearing once. Time point noted: newly diagnosed GD, antithyroid drugs for less than 3 months. Construction of the TCR library relied on RNA isolated from PBMCs. Doctors identified Graves' disease using the American Thyroid Association guidelines. This CDR3 is 14 amino acids long. With V trimmed by 1 base and J by 8 bases, 6 bases remained unmatched. CDR1 is SGHTA and CDR2 is FQGNSA in the germline V gene. The data stem from a study of regulatory T cells in long-lasting Graves disease. Study information: Newly diagnosed Graves' patients took antithyroid drugs under 3 months. Study observations and caveats: Segments TRBV28, TRBJ1-2 and TRBJ2-5 showed preferential usage in persistent disease.

Sample: peripheral blood mononuclear cells (PBMCs), taken at new diagnosis, from a patient treated with antithyroid drugs. This chain connects TRBV7-2 to TRBJ1-1; TRBD1 matches 8 bases. This clonotype was obtained from a female donor with Graves disease. The CDR3 nucleotides are TGTGCCAGCAGCTTAGGGGTGCGGACAGGGGAAGCTTTCTTT. Its protein product is CASSLGVRTGEAFF.